The 24 T cell receptor beta chains below all came from one sample that was sequenced in a study of CD8 T cells in Susac syndrome. Reverse transcription of roughly 0.5 to 1 ug RNA was carried out with random hexamers. Each CDR3 protein is one row after TCRdb ran MiXCR on the immunoSEQ multiplex PCR reads. The repertoire holds around 140,000 distinct CDR3 sequences, with approximately 95% as singletons. Sequencing was done on a sample of CD4+ T cells from PBMCs. The origin of the receptors is a human donor with Susac syndrome.

This clonotype was observed a single time. The chain links TRBV7-8 to TRBJ1-5; D may be TRBD1 (5 bases). Germline V CDR1 and CDR2: SGHVS, FQNEAQ. The CDR3 runs to 16 residues. V lost 1 base to trimming and J lost 9 bases, with 19 bases between them. CDR3 sequence (DNA): TGTGCCAGCAGCTTAGAGGTTGGACGGGCAGGGCGGCCCCAGCATTTT. It encodes CASSLEVGRAGRPQHF.

This clonotype was observed once. This chain connects TRBV30 to TRBJ1-5; D is uncertain. The CDR3 is 13 amino acids. Germline assignment: CDR1 GTSNPN and CDR2 SVGIG (reference sequence). The ends were cut back, 1 base at V and 5 bases at J, with 9 bases in the middle. CDR3 DNA: TGTGCCTGGAGTGGAGGACCTGATCAGCCCCAGCATTTT. This codes for CAWSGGPDQPQHF. Together with reference TRBV30 and TRBJ1-5, the CDR3 gives the full variable domain: SQTIHQWPATLVQPVGSPLSLECTVEGTSNPNLYWYRQAAGRGLQLLFYSVGIGQISSEVPQNLSASRPQDRQFILSSKKLLLSDSGFYLCAWSGGPDQPQHFGDGTRLSIL.

This chain links TRBV19 with TRBJ2-5; D gene unclear. Trimming removed 6 bases from V and 5 bases from J, with 10 bases in between. Germline-derived CDR1 and CDR2 are LNHDA and SQIVND (reference sequence). The CDR3 runs to 12 residues. The CDR3: CASSHAGETQYF. CDR3 coding DNA: TGTGCCAGTAGCCATGCCGGGGAGACCCAGTACTTC. Looking up the rest from reference TRBV19 and TRBJ2-5 gives the full variable domain: DGGITQSPKYLFRKEGQNVTLSCEQNLNHDAMYWYRQDPGQGLRLIYYSQIVNDFQKGDIAEGYSVSREKKESFPLTVTSAQKNPTAFYLCASSHAGETQYFGPGTRLLVL.

This chain joins TRBV11-2 and TRBJ2-5, with D unclear. Per the germline V gene, CDR1 is SGHAT and CDR2 is FQNNGV. CDR3 size: 13 residues. V lost 4 bases and J 3 bases, leaving 9 bases between the germline ends. The CDR3 protein is CASSSRLEETQYF. The CDR3 DNA sequence: TGTGCCAGCAGCTCGAGACTGGAAGAGACCCAGTACTTC.

In DNA, the CDR3 is TGTGCCAGCAGTTACAGGGACAGGGGGCACTACGAGCAGTACTTC. Protein sequence: CASSYRDRGHYEQYF. The chain employs TRBV6-5 and TRBJ2-7; 12 bases are a match to TRBD1. The CDR3 has 15 residues. With 2 bases clipped from V and 3 bases from J, the junction kept 2 bases outside the gene matches. CDR1 MNHEY and CDR2 SVGAGI come from the germline V gene.

The chain uses TRBV7-9 and TRBJ2-5; D may correspond to TRBD1 or TRBD2 (6 bases each). Looked up from germline, CDR1 is SEHNR and CDR2 is FQNEAQ (reference sequence). The CDR3 extends over 14 amino acids. The V end was cut by 1 base, the J end by 4 bases, with 10 bases between. The CDR3 DNA reads as TGTGCCAGCAGCTTAGTCGGGGGCCCAGAGACCCAGTACTTC. Protein: CASSLVGGPETQYF.

J is TRBJ2-7 and V is TRBV7-2; no reliable D call. With 3 bases removed from V and 6 bases from J, the gap between germline ends came to 9 bases. Germline V gene sequence: CDR1 SGHTA, CDR2 FQGNSA. CDR3 size: 12 residues. Written as DNA, the CDR3 is TGTGCCAGCAGCTTTGGGGTTAGCGAGCAGTACTTC. Its translation: CASSFGVSEQYF.

The J gene is TRBJ2-2, the V gene TRBV30; 11 positions agree with TRBD2. Per germline, CDR1 GTSNPN and CDR2 SVGIG (reference sequence). With 3 bases clipped from V and 5 bases from J, the junction kept 5 bases outside the gene matches. This CDR3 contains 15 residues. The CDR3 DNA is TGTGCCTGGAGCACTAGCGGGAGAGATACCGGGGAGCTGTTTTTT. This codes for CAWSTSGRDTGELFF.

The genes are TRBV28 and TRBJ2-1, with D tentatively TRBD2 (6 bases). Germline CDR1 is MDHEN and CDR2 is SYDVKM. Trimming took off 7 bases at V and 1 base at J, with 20 bases between the two ends. The CDR3 length is 17 residues. DNA for the CDR3: TGTGCCAGCACTTCAGGCGGGGACGCCAAATCCTACAATGAGCAGTTCTTC. Protein sequence: CASTSGGDAKSYNEQFF. Drawing the rest from reference TRBV28 and TRBJ2-1, the complete variable domain is DVKVTQSSRYLVKRTGEKVFLECVQDMDHENMFWYRQDPGLGLRLIYFSYDVKMKEKGDIPEGYSVSREKKERFSLILESASTNQTSMYLCASTSGGDAKSYNEQFFGPGTRLTVL.

The chain recombines TRBV7-2 with TRBJ2-6, with TRBD1 matching 7 bases. The germline V gene has CDR1 SGHTA and CDR2 FQGNSA. The CDR3 runs to 17 residues. The J segment lost 2 bases and the V segment lost 2 bases, leaving 6 bases of the junction unmatched. The CDR3 DNA reads TGTGCCAGCAGCTTAAGGGCGACAGGGACTGGGGCCAACGTCCTGACTTTC. This gives the protein CASSLRATGTGANVLTF.

The CDR3 loop is CSALEETQYF. CDR3 in DNA: TGCAGTGCGTTGGAAGAGACCCAGTACTTC. The V call is TRBV20-1, the J call TRBJ2-5; D is unresolved. Germline V gives CDR1 DFQATT, CDR2 SNEGSKA (reference sequence). Trimming shortened V by 6 bases and J by 3 bases, and 5 bases separated the two germline ends. The CDR3 runs to 10 residues.

Only a few counts were recorded for this clonotype. V is TRBV29-1 and J is TRBJ2-7; 10 nucleotides match TRBD2. The CDR3 totals 12 residues. Trimming at V came to 5 bases and at J to 5 bases, leaving 3 bases not matched to a gene. The germline CDR1 and CDR2 sequences are SQVTM and ANQGSEA. The CDR3 nucleotides are TGCAGCGTTTGGACTAGCGGCAACGAGCAGTACTTC. Its protein product is CSVWTSGNEQYF.

The V call is TRBV7-3, the J call TRBJ2-3; D call uncertain. Germline lookup yields CDR1 SGHTA and CDR2 FQGTGA. Trimming cost V 5 bases and J 3 bases, with 12 bases left between them. CDR3 length: 14 amino acids. The CDR3 DNA follows: TGTGCCAGCAGCCGCTACGGGTTAACAGATACGCAGTATTTT. This gives the protein CASSRYGLTDTQYF. Full variable domain (rest looked up from reference TRBV7-3 and TRBJ2-3): GAGVSQTPSNKVTEKGKYVELRCDPISGHTALYWYRQSLGQGPEFLIYFQGTGAADDSGLPNDRFFAVRPEGSVSTLKIQRTERGDSAVYLCASSRYGLTDTQYFGPGTRLTVL.

The chain is built from TRBV29-1 and TRBJ2-5; D remains unclear. The CDR3 totals 15 residues. Germline values: CDR1 SQVTM, CDR2 ANQGSEA. The V gene lost 2 bases and the J gene lost 4 bases, with 17 bases spanning the gap. CDR3 nucleotides: TGCAGCGTTGAATCGGCCCGTGGCCCCAGAGAGACCCAGTACTTC. As protein: CSVESARGPRETQYF.

CDR3 sequence reads: CASSEIRGEGRYEQYF. The CDR3 DNA reads as TGTGCCAGCAGTGAGATAAGGGGGGAGGGCCGATACGAGCAGTACTTC. The gene calls are TRBV25-1 and TRBJ2-7, with a possible D match to TRBD2 (7 bases). Looked up from germline, CDR1 is MGHDK and CDR2 is SYGVNS. The CDR3 sequence is 16 residues long. Trimming removed 3 bases at V and 4 bases at J, with 19 bases between.

This clonotype was recorded once. The genes are TRBV19 and TRBJ1-2, with D uncertain. The germline V gene has CDR1 LNHDA and CDR2 SQIVND (reference sequence). Trimming took 3 bases from V and 4 from J, leaving 6 bases between them. The CDR3 totals 12 residues. CDR3 DNA sequence: TGTGCCAGTAGTATGGACCCCTATGGCTACACCTTC. Protein: CASSMDPYGYTF.

V gene TRBV7-8 combines with J gene TRBJ2-2; 9 bases map to TRBD1. The V segment lost 5 bases and the J segment 2 bases; nucleotides outside the gene matches: 6. CDR1 and CDR2 (germline): SGHVS, FQNEAQ. The CDR3 is 16 residues long. CDR3 coding DNA: TGTGCCAGCAGCCCTTGGACAGGGGTCAACACCGGGGAGCTGTTTTTT. This encodes CASSPWTGVNTGELFF.

The chain combines TRBV29-1 with TRBJ2-6; D is unclear. Trimming took off 0 bases at V and 3 bases at J, with 9 bases between the two ends. The CDR3 runs 15 residues. Germline CDR1 and CDR2: SQVTM and ANQGSEA. CDR3 DNA: TGCAGCGTTGAAGATTTGCGTGGTGGGGCCAACGTCCTGACTTTC. As protein: CSVEDLRGGANVLTF.

The genes are TRBV3-1 and TRBJ2-1; no definite D call. V was cut by 3 bases and J by 2 bases, with 2 bases left in between. Looked up from germline, CDR1 is LGHDT and CDR2 is YNNKEL (reference sequence). This CDR3 is built from 12 residues. The CDR3 DNA sequence: TGTGCCAGCAGCCAGGCCTACAATGAGCAGTTCTTC. This sequence encodes CASSQAYNEQFF.

For the CDR3, the DNA is TGTGCCAGCAGCTTAGGGACGCAAGAGACCCAGTACTTC. Its translation is CASSLGTQETQYF. V is TRBV7-2 and J is TRBJ2-5; D unresolved. Germline V gene data show CDR1 as SGHTA and CDR2 as FQGNSA. Deletions cut 1 base from V and 2 bases from J, with 5 bases between. CDR3 length equals 13 residues.

This clonotype was seen just once. The chain joins TRBV5-1 to TRBJ2-7, with 8 bases fitting TRBD1. CDR1 is SGHRS, CDR2 YFSETQ, per germline. V lost 7 bases and J lost 5; bases outside the gene matches: 14. This CDR3 spans 15 amino acids. The CDR3 region is CASEKGDRSIDEQYF. In DNA, the CDR3 is TGCGCCAGCGAAAAAGGGGACAGGTCCATCGACGAGCAGTACTTC.

A single count supports this clonotype. V usage is TRBV5-1 and J usage is TRBJ2-2; the D gene could be TRBD1 or TRBD2 (5 bases each). CDR1 and CDR2 from the germline V gene are SGHRS and YFSETQ. The CDR3 has 17 residues. V dropped 4 bases and J dropped 6 bases, with 22 bases sitting between them. The DNA of the CDR3 is TGCGCCAGCAGCGAACCTCGAGGGGTTGGGTCCGCCGGGGAGCTGTTTTTT. Its protein is CASSEPRGVGSAGELFF.

The chain carries TRBV5-1 and TRBJ1-2, with TRBD1 identical over 8 bases. The CDR3 sequence is 15 residues long. The ends lost 6 bases at V and 5 bases at J; junction bases unmatched: 12. Per the germline V gene, CDR1 is SGHRS and CDR2 is YFSETQ. This CDR3 reads CASTRDRPQLYGYTF. In DNA form, the CDR3 reads TGCGCCAGCACCCGGGACAGGCCCCAACTGTATGGCTACACCTTC.

This rearrangement joins TRBV20-1 to TRBJ2-7; D not resolved. The germline V and J ends were trimmed by 2 bases and 2 bases, with 19 bases remaining between them. Looked up from germline, CDR1 is DFQATT and CDR2 is SNEGSKA (reference sequence). The CDR3 is 16 amino acids. CDR3 nucleotide sequence: TGCAGTGCTAGACTTTCTTCTCGACTGGGGACCTACGAGCAGTACTTC. Protein sequence: CSARLSSRLGTYEQYF.